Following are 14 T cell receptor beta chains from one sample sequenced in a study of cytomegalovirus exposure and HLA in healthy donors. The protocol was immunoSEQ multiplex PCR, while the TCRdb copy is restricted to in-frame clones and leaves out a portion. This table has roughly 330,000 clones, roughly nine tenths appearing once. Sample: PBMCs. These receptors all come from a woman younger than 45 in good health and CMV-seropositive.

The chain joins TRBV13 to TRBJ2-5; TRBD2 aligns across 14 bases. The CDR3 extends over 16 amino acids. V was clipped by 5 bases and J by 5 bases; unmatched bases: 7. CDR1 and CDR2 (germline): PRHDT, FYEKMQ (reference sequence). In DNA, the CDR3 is TGTGCCAGCAGCAGGGGACTAGCGGGGGCCGGGGAGACCCAGTACTTC. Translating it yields CASSRGLAGAGETQYF.

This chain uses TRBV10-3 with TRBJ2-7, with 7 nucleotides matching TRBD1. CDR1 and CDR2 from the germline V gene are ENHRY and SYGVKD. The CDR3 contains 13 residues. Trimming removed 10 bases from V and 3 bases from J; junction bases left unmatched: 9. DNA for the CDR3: TGTGCCACGGGACAGAGGGGAGACTACGAGCAGTACTTC. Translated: CATGQRGDYEQYF.

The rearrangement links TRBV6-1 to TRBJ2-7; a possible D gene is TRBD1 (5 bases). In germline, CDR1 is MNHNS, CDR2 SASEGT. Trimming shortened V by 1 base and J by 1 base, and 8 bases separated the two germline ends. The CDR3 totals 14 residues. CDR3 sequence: CASSEVHRSYEQYF. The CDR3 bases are TGTGCCAGCAGTGAAGTCCACAGGTCCTACGAGCAGTACTTC.

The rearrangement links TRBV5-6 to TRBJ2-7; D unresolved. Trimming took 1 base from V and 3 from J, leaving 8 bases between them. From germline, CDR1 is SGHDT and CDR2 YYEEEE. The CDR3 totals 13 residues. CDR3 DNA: TGTGCCAGCAGCTTGATAAGCGTCTACGAGCAGTACTTC. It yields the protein CASSLISVYEQYF.

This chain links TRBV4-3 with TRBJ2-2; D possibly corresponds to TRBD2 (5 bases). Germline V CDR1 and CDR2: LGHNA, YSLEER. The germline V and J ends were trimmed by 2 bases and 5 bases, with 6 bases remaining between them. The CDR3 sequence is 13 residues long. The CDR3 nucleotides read TGCGCCAGCAGCCAAAGAGGGACCGGGGAGCTGTTTTTT. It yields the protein CASSQRGTGELFF.

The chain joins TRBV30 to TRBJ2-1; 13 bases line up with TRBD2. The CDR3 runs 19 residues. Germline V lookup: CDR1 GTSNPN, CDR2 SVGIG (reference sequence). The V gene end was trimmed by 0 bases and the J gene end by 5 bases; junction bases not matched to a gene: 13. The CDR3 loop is CAWSVPLVPGLAGNNEQFF. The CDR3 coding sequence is TGTGCCTGGAGTGTACCCCTTGTCCCGGGACTAGCGGGGAACAATGAGCAGTTCTTC.

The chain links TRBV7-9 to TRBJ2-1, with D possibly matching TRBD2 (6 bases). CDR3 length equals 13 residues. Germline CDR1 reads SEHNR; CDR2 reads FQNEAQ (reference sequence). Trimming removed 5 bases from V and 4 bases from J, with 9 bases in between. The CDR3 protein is CASSGGSYNEQFF. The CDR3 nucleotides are TGTGCCAGCAGCGGGGGGTCATACAATGAGCAGTTCTTC.

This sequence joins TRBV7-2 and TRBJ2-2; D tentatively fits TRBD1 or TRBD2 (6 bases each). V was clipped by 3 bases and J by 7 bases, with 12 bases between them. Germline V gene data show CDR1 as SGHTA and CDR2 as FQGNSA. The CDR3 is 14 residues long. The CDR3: CASSLSGASGELFF. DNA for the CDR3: TGTGCCAGCAGCTTGTCGGGGGCGAGCGGGGAGCTGTTTTTT.

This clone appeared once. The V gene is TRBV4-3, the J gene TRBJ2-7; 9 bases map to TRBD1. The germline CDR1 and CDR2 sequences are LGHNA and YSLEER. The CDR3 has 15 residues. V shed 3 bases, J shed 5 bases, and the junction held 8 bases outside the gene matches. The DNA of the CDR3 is TGCGCCAGCAGCCAGTCCGGGACAGGGATCCACGAGCAGTACTTC. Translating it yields CASSQSGTGIHEQYF.

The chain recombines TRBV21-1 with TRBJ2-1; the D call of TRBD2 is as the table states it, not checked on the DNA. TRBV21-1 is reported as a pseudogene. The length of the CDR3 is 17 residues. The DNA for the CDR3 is TGTGCCAGCAGCAAAGATCCGGGACTAAACTCCTACAATGAGCAGTTCTTC. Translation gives CASSKDPGLNSYNEQFF.

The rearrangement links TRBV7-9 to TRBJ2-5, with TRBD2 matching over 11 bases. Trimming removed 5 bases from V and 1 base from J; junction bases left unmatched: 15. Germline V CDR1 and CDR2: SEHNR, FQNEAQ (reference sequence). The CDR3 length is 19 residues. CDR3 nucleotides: TGTGCCAGCAGCGAGCGTAGCGGGAGGGCCCACCCGACCCAAGAGACCCAGTACTTC. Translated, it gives CASSERSGRAHPTQETQYF.

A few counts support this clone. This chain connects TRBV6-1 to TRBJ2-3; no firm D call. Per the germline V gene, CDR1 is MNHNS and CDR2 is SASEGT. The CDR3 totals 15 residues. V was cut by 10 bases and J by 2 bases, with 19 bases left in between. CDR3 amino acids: CAILGDSHITDTQYF. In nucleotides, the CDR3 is TGTGCCATCCTAGGAGATTCCCACATCACAGATACGCAGTATTTT.

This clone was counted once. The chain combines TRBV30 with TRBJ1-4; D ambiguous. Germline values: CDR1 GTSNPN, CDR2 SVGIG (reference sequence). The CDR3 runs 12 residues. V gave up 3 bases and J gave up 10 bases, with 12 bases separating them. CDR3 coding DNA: TGTGCCTGGAGCCGGGAAGAGGGAAAACTGTTTTTT. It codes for CAWSREEGKLFF.

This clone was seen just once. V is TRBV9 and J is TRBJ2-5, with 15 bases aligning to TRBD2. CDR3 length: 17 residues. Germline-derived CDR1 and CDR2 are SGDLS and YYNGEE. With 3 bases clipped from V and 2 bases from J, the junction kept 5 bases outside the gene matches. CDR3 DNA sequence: TGTGCCAGCAGCGGCGGGACTAGCGGGGGGACACAAGAGACCCAGTACTTC. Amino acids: CASSGGTSGGTQETQYF. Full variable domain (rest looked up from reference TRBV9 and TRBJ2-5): DSGVTQTPKHLITATGQRVTLRCSPRSGDLSVYWYQQSLDQGLQFLIQYYNGEERAKGNILERFSAQQFPDLHSELNLSSLELGDSALYFCASSGGTSGGTQETQYFGPGTRLLVL.